The 10 T cell receptor beta chains below were found in one sample sequenced in a study of blood T cell repertoires in COVID-19. Clones were read by immunoSEQ multiplex PCR, and TCRdb kept only the in-frame ones, dropping some. The sample holds 100,000 or so clones, about three quarters seen once. Sequenced: peripheral blood. The source is a woman aged 70-85 years with acute or convalescent COVID-19.

V usage is TRBV3-1 (or the pseudogene TRBV3-2) and J usage is TRBJ1-2, with a tentative D call TRBD1 (6 bases). This CDR3 is 13 amino acids long. Per germline, CDR1 LGHDT and CDR2 YNNKEL (reference sequence). Trimming shortened V by 4 bases and J by 8 bases, and 14 bases separated the two germline ends. CDR3 DNA: TGTGCCAGCAGCCCGGGCAGGGGCAGGGGCTACACCTTC. Residues: CASSPGRGRGYTF.

The CDR3 here is CASSLRVAPGGYTF. Written as DNA, the CDR3 is TGTGCCAGCAGTTTACGTGTGGCACCGGGGGGCTACACCTTC. The chain carries TRBV28 and TRBJ1-2; D not certain. Germline V gene data show CDR1 as MDHEN and CDR2 as SYDVKM. V was cut by 2 bases and J by 8 bases, with 15 bases left in between. CDR3 length: 14 amino acids.

This chain joins TRBV3-1 (or the pseudogene TRBV3-2) and TRBJ2-1, with 10 bases aligning to TRBD2. Germline values: CDR1 LGHDT, CDR2 YNNKEL (reference sequence). CDR3 length: 16 residues. V shed 0 bases and J 9 bases; nucleotides not matched to a gene: 8. The CDR3 nucleotides read TGTGCCAGCAGCCAAGATAAACTAGCGGGGTTGGTTGAGCAGTTCTTC. Its translation is CASSQDKLAGLVEQFF.

Only one count was recorded for this clone. The genes are TRBV5-4 and TRBJ2-1; weak D call: TRBD2 (5 bases). Germline V gene sequence: CDR1 SGHNT, CDR2 YYREEE (reference sequence). This CDR3 is 15 amino acids long. The ends were cut back, 3 bases at V and 7 bases at J, with 17 bases in the middle. The DNA for the CDR3 is TGTGCCAGCAGCTCACCCACCGTACTAGGGAATGAGCAGTTCTTC. Amino acids: CASSSPTVLGNEQFF.

The V gene is TRBV29-1, the J gene TRBJ1-1; 7 bases agree with TRBD1. Germline V gene data show CDR1 as SQVTM and CDR2 as ANQGSEA. V trimming: 7 bases; J trimming: 1 base; junction bases outside the gene matches: 9. CDR3 size: 14 residues. CDR3 coding DNA: TGCAGCGCGACGAAGGGGGCTGAGAACACTGAAGCTTTCTTT. It is translated as CSATKGAENTEAFF.

V usage is TRBV28 and J usage is TRBJ1-6; 10 bases agree with TRBD1. V gave up 2 bases and J gave up 8 bases; unmatched junction bases: 6. Germline CDR1 and CDR2: MDHEN and SYDVKM. The CDR3 is 16 residues long. Here the CDR3 DNA reads TGTGCCAGCAGTTTACCAGGACAGGGGGTTTATTCACCCCTCCACTTT. Amino acids: CASSLPGQGVYSPLHF.

This chain joins TRBV7-2 and TRBJ2-2; TRBD1 is a possible D gene (5 bases). Germline assignment: CDR1 SGHTA and CDR2 FQGNSA. The V and J ends lost 2 bases and 3 bases respectively, with 16 bases between them. This CDR3 contains 17 residues. CDR3 DNA: TGTGCCAGCAGCTTACTAAGACTGGCAGGGTACACCGGGGAGCTGTTTTTT. It specifies CASSLLRLAGYTGELFF.

The chain links TRBV2 to TRBJ1-5; TRBD1 matches at 8 bases. Looked up from germline, CDR1 is SNHLY and CDR2 is FYNNEI. V lost 6 bases and J lost 7; bases outside the gene matches: 5. This CDR3 is built from 13 residues. The CDR3 DNA sequence: TGTGCCAGCAGCGGACAGGGAGGACAGCCCCAGCATTTT. It yields the protein CASSGQGGQPQHF.

V is TRBV27 and J is TRBJ2-1; TRBD2 matches at 12 bases. The CDR3 covers 18 residues. The V segment lost 6 bases and the J segment 0 bases; nucleotides outside the gene matches: 9. From germline, CDR1 is MNHEY and CDR2 SMNVEV (reference sequence). In nucleotides, the CDR3 is TGTGCCAGCAGGCCGGGACTAGCGGGCCCCCGCTCCTACAATGAGCAGTTCTTC. Protein product: CASRPGLAGPRSYNEQFF.

V and J are TRBV7-2 and TRBJ2-7; 10 bases map to TRBD2. Trimming cost V 5 bases and J 4 bases; bases outside gene matches: 8. Germline V CDR1 and CDR2: SGHTA, FQGNSA. The CDR3 is made up of 15 amino acids. The CDR3 DNA follows: TGTGCCAGCAGCCCCCAGCGGGGGGGTATATACGAGCAGTACTTC. Its translation is CASSPQRGGIYEQYF. The full variable domain, rest sourced from reference TRBV7-2 and TRBJ2-7, is GAGVSQSPSNKVTEKGKDVELRCDPISGHTALYWYRQSLGQGLEFLIYFQGNSAPDKSGLPSDRFSAERTGGSVSTLTIQRTQQEDSAVYLCASSPQRGGIYEQYFGPGTRLTVT.